The following is a TCR beta chain sequence with its context. The antigen is unknown. Assay: immunoSEQ multiplex PCR; the TCRdb copy retains only in-frame clones and omits some. The sample records about 94,000 clones, around 90% being singletons. Patients were ruled out by autoimmune disease history or systemic immunosuppression. The CDR3 has 14 residues. The V gene lost 9 bases and the J gene lost 11 bases, with 20 bases spanning the gap. In germline, CDR1 is MNHNS, CDR2 SASEGT. The sample originates from a study of OX40 agonist ivuxolimab in advanced cancers. In the study overall: Patients with prior anti-PD-1, anti-PD-L1 or anti-CTLA-4 therapy were eligible; less than 50% had some.

Findings of the study overall: Doses of 0.1 to 3.0 mg/kg were accompanied by clonal expansion of CD4+ and CD8+ blood T cells by week 6. CD8+ T cells were the subset that, on average, had more expanded clones than CD4+.

This clonotype originated in an adult with an advanced solid tumor such as melanoma, head and neck, liver or kidney cancer. The chain recombines TRBV6-1 with TRBJ1-6; tentatively, D is TRBD1 (6 bases). Material: CD4+ or CD8+ T cells sorted from blood, obtained in a trial of the OX40 agonist ivuxolimab. The CDR3 loop reads CASCTGTDHTPLHF. CDR3 DNA: TGTGCCAGTTGTACAGGGACGGATCATACACCCCTCCACTTT.